The 12 T cell receptor beta chains below all came from one sample that was sequenced in a study of identical twins. TCRdb reprocessed the 5' RACE reads with MiXCR, giving one entry per CDR3 protein. Of 450,000 or so distinct CDR3 sequences in the sample, 12% to 15% were seen once. This same sample was also part of a study on yellow fever vaccine responses in identical twins.

The sample consisted of CD4+ T cells sorted from blood. The receptors were sampled from a woman between 18 and 30 years old in good health.

In this sample, this clonotype turned up many times. The chain joins TRBV12-3 or TRBV12-4 to TRBJ2-1; maybe TRBD1 (5 bases). V lost 3 bases, J lost 7 bases, and 7 bases lay in between. The CDR3 spans 12 residues. In DNA, the CDR3 is TGTGCCAGCAGTTTCTCAGGGAATGAGCAGTTCTTC. Protein: CASSFSGNEQFF.

This clonotype was counted only a few times. The chain has TRBV4-1 and TRBJ1-1; perhaps TRBD1 as D (5 bases). Germline CDR1 is MGHRA and CDR2 is YSYEKL. V was shortened by 2 bases and J by 3 bases, with 16 bases between the two germline ends. The CDR3 spans 16 residues. The CDR3 sequence is CASSQRDGGVYTEAFF. The CDR3 DNA reads as TGCGCCAGCAGCCAACGGGACGGAGGAGTTTACACTGAAGCTTTCTTT.

In its sample, this clonotype was seen a few times. The V call is TRBV6-2 or TRBV6-3, the J call TRBJ2-1, with 10 bases that match TRBD2. Germline V CDR1 and CDR2: MNHEY, SVGEGT. With 6 bases clipped from V and 0 bases from J, the junction kept 5 bases outside the gene matches. This CDR3 has 16 amino acids. The CDR3 nucleotides are TGTGCCAGCAGACACCCTAGCGGGAGCTCCTACAATGAGCAGTTCTTC. This codes for CASRHPSGSSYNEQFF.

There are a few counts of this clonotype. CDR3 DNA sequence: TGTGCCAGCAGCTCCCTTGGCACAGCGGGGGCTCAGTACTTC. Translating gives CASSSLGTAGAQYF. This chain links TRBV7-9 with TRBJ2-7; TRBD2 agrees at 8 bases. The CDR3 length is 14 residues. J lost 10 bases, V lost 4 bases, and 12 bases had no gene match. Germline CDR1 and CDR2: SEHNR and FQNEAQ (reference sequence).

V usage is TRBV6-1 and J usage is TRBJ2-5; the match to TRBD2 covers 8 bases. The trim removed 6 bases at V and 6 bases at J, leaving 9 bases unmatched. CDR1 is MNHNS, CDR2 SASEGT, per germline. The CDR3 spans 14 residues. In DNA, the CDR3 is TGTGCCAGCAGCCAAGCGGGAGCGAAGAAGACCCAGTACTTC. Its translation: CASSQAGAKKTQYF.

This clonotype was seen a handful of times. The chain links TRBV29-1 to TRBJ1-2; D possibly corresponds to TRBD1 (6 bases). The germline V gene encodes CDR1 SQVTM and CDR2 ANQGSEA. V was pared by 4 bases and J by 3 bases, with 15 bases between. The CDR3 is made up of 14 amino acids. The CDR3 sequence is CSVGGPGRDYGYTF. The CDR3 DNA sequence: TGCAGCGTTGGGGGGCCAGGGAGGGACTATGGCTACACCTTC.

This clonotype came up a few times. A much larger clone differs from this one at a single base, so this may be a read error. The J gene is TRBJ2-1, the V gene TRBV5-1; 9 nucleotides align to TRBD1. The germline V gene has CDR1 SGHRS and CDR2 YFSETQ. The CDR3 runs to 14 residues. Unmatched junction bases numbered 5, after V lost 3 bases and J lost 7 bases. CDR3 sequence (DNA): TGCGCCAGCAGCTCCGAGACAGGGGGGAATGAGCAGTTCTTC. Its translation is CASSSETGGNEQFF.

This clonotype was found many times. The V and J genes are TRBV12-3 or TRBV12-4 and TRBJ2-3; 10 bases line up with TRBD2. V shed 2 bases and J 3 bases; nucleotides not matched to a gene: 5. The CDR3 length is 16 residues. The CDR3 loop is CASSLLTAGGTDTQYF. The CDR3 DNA follows: TGTGCCAGCAGTTTATTGACAGCGGGAGGGACAGATACGCAGTATTTT.

This clonotype has at least ten counts. V is TRBV10-1 and J is TRBJ1-1; no firm D call. The V gene's germline CDR1 is WNHNN and CDR2 SYGVQD (reference sequence). Deletions cut 7 bases from V and 3 bases from J, with 12 bases between. This CDR3 is 13 amino acids long. The CDR3 here is CASMETIDTEAFF. For the CDR3, the DNA is TGCGCCAGCATGGAGACGATTGACACTGAAGCTTTCTTT.

The sample holds a few counts of this clonotype. V gene TRBV7-2 combines with J gene TRBJ2-3, with TRBD2 as a possible D gene (6 bases). Trimming took 3 bases from V and 1 from J, leaving 14 bases between them. Per germline, CDR1 SGHTA and CDR2 FQGNSA. The CDR3 consists of 16 residues. CDR3 nucleotide sequence: TGTGCCAGCAGCTTTTTGGCGGGAAGGGGCACAGATACGCAGTATTTT. Protein: CASSFLAGRGTDTQYF.

This chain links TRBV12-3 or TRBV12-4 with TRBJ2-7; D may be TRBD2 (6 bases). The CDR3 is 13 residues long. V shed 6 bases and J shed 3 bases, with 12 bases lying between them. The CDR3 sequence: CASRSGGVYEQYF. The CDR3 nucleotides are TGTGCCAGCAGATCCGGGGGAGTCTACGAGCAGTACTTC.

This clonotype showed up just a few times. This chain uses TRBV20-1 with TRBJ2-7; 8 bases align to TRBD1. Trimming removed 1 base from V and 12 bases from J; junction bases left unmatched: 14. Per the germline V gene, CDR1 is DFQATT and CDR2 is SNEGSKA (reference sequence). The CDR3 loop spans 14 amino acids. CDR3 bases: TGCAGTGCTAGAGTGCCAGGGGGCCATGGGGGGTCGTACTTC. Its protein is CSARVPGGHGGSYF.